Listed below are T cell receptor beta chains from one sample, sequenced in a study of Graves' ophthalmopathy and Graves' hyperthyroidism. Using its own MiXCR run on the multiplex PCR reads, TCRdb lists one record per CDR3 protein. The sample includes about 620,000 distinct CDR3 sequences, 22% seen only once; the top ten take around 7%. The sample was peripheral blood. Source of these receptors: a woman between 18 and 30 years old with stable Graves' hyperthyroidism. Some clones in this sample may be carry-over from other donors' samples. Each CDR3 is given with its conserved first and last residue. The order of the fields is D gene, J gene, V gene, clone size, CDR3 protein, CDR3 DNA. A D gene is named only where the DNA matches it firmly. A clone size is listed for some rows: how often the clone was seen (once, few, many), or a class if it is expanded.

>NA|TRBJ1-1|TRBV19|NA
CASSFPGTGKTEAFF
TGTGCCAGTAGTTTCCCCGGGACGGGGAAGACTGAAGCTTTCTTT
>NA|TRBJ1-6|TRBV20-1|NA
CSARGGGLVNSPLHF
TGCAGTGCTAGGGGCGGGGGGCTAGTAAATTCACCCCTCCACTTT
>TRBD1|TRBJ2-7|TRBV30|NA
CAWSLRQGFYEQYF
TGTGCCTGGAGTCTACGACAGGGGTTCTACGAGCAGTACTTC
>TRBD1|TRBJ2-7|TRBV27|NA
CASSLAEPRGTGSYEQYF
TGTGCCAGCAGTTTAGCCGAACCTAGGGGGACAGGGTCTTACGAGCAGTACTTC
>TRBD2|TRBJ2-7|TRBV7-2|many
CASSLGTSARGTYEQYF
TGTGCCAGCAGCTTAGGGACTAGCGCCAGGGGGACCTACGAGCAGTACTTC
>TRBD2|TRBJ2-7|TRBV27|few
CASSLGTSGNRYF
TGTGCCAGCAGTCTGGGGACTAGCGGGAATCGGTACTTC
>TRBD1|TRBJ2-7|TRBV29-1|NA
CSVSGTGVNEQYF
TGCAGCGTCTCCGGGACAGGGGTCAACGAGCAGTACTTC
>NA|TRBJ2-2|TRBV28|many
CASRTGSSGTGELFF
TGTGCCAGCAGGACCGGGTCCTCGGGCACCGGGGAGCTGTTTTTT
>NA|TRBJ1-5|TRBV28|many
CASRIQGSNQPQHF
TGTGCCAGCAGGATACAGGGAAGCAATCAGCCCCAGCATTTT
>NA|TRBJ2-7|TRBV12-3/TRBV12-4|many
CASSSSLYEQYF
TGTGCCAGCAGTTCTTCTTTGTACGAGCAGTACTTC
>NA|TRBJ1-6|TRBV7-3|many
CASSLSGGVGSPLHF
TGTGCCAGCAGCTTATCCGGGGGGGTAGGTTCACCCCTCCACTTT
>TRBD1|TRBJ2-7|TRBV19|NA
CASSHRQGRYEQYF
TGTGCCAGTAGCCACCGACAGGGGCGCTACGAGCAGTACTTC
>NA|TRBJ2-7|TRBV3-1|NA
CASSQGPWQAINEQYF
TGTGCCAGCAGCCAAGGTCCTTGGCAGGCTATTAACGAGCAGTACTTC
>TRBD1|TRBJ1-5|TRBV19|NA
CASSIGTGLRGQPQHF
TGTGCCAGTAGTATAGGGACAGGACTTCGGGGACAGCCCCAGCATTTT
>TRBD1|TRBJ2-5|TRBV12-3/TRBV12-4|once
CASTINRGLETQYF
TGTGCCAGCACCATAAACAGGGGTCTAGAGACCCAGTACTTC
>TRBD1|TRBJ2-7|TRBV29-1|many
CSVVRGLEQYF
TGCAGCGTTGTGAGGGGGCTCGAGCAGTACTTC
>NA|TRBJ1-1|TRBV5-1|many
CASTPERNTEAFF
TGCGCCAGCACCCCGGAGAGGAACACTGAAGCTTTCTTT
>NA|TRBJ1-1|TRBV6-5|many
CAGGVGTDTEAFF
TGTGCCGGGGGGGTCGGGACGGACACTGAAGCTTTCTTT
>NA|TRBJ1-1|TRBV6-1|many
CVSTPRGRSNTEAFF
TGTGTCAGCACCCCCCGGGGCCGGTCGAACACTGAAGCTTTCTTT
>NA|TRBJ2-7|TRBV12-3/TRBV12-4|NA
CASSLEGHTYEQYF
TGTGCCAGCAGTTTAGAGGGGCATACCTACGAGCAGTACTTC
>NA|TRBJ2-5|TRBV12-3/TRBV12-4|NA
CASSFSVQTKYQETQYF
TGTGCCAGCAGTTTTAGTGTTCAAACCAAGTACCAAGAGACCCAGTACTTC
>NA|TRBJ1-1|TRBV7-9|NA
CASSLTFWETEAFF
TGTGCCAGCAGCTTAACCTTCTGGGAGACTGAAGCTTTCTTT
>NA|TRBJ1-5|TRBV5-1|NA
CASSLAGGNRPQHF
TGCGCCAGCAGCTTGGCAGGCGGCAATCGGCCCCAGCATTTT
>NA|TRBJ1-1|TRBV2|many
CASKTLGVRTEAFF
TGTGCCAGCAAAACGCTTGGGGTTCGCACTGAAGCTTTCTTT
>NA|TRBJ2-6|TRBV20-1|many
CSARHSGANVLTF
TGCAGTGCTAGACACTCTGGGGCCAACGTCCTGACTTTC
>TRBD2|TRBJ2-7|TRBV20-1|few
CSAREPSGDYEQYF
TGCAGTGCTAGAGAACCTAGCGGCGACTACGAGCAGTACTTC
>NA|TRBJ1-5|TRBV6-1|NA
CASRSWSDQPQHF
TGTGCCAGCCGTAGTTGGAGCGATCAGCCCCAGCATTTT
>NA|TRBJ1-6|TRBV4-1|NA
CASSQPYREKYSPLHF
TGCGCCAGCAGCCAACCCTACAGGGAAAAGTATTCACCCCTCCACTTT
>TRBD1|TRBJ2-5|TRBV2|once
CASSVYGTVSGETQYF
TGTGCCAGCAGTGTATATGGGACAGTTTCGGGAGAGACCCAGTACTTC
>NA|TRBJ1-1|TRBV7-8|NA
CTSSLMVAGSRAFF
TGTACCAGCAGCTTAATGGTTGCGGGAAGTAGGGCTTTCTTT
>TRBD2|TRBJ2-7|TRBV28|NA
CASSTSSGRTYEQYF
TGTGCCAGCAGTACCTCTAGCGGGCGGACTTACGAGCAGTACTTC
>NA|TRBJ2-7|TRBV5-1|NA
CASSDDSATYEQYF
TGCGCCAGCAGCGACGACTCAGCCACCTACGAGCAGTACTTC
>NA|TRBJ2-7|TRBV20-1|NA
CSARDREFEQYF
TGCAGTGCTAGAGATCGGGAGTTCGAGCAGTACTTC
>NA|TRBJ1-1|TRBV6-1|many
CASSEIRTRMNTEAFF
TGTGCCAGCAGTGAAATAAGGACCAGAATGAACACTGAAGCTTTCTTT
>TRBD1|TRBJ1-2|TRBV20-1|NA
CSASHPGTAYGYTF
TGCAGTGCTAGCCACCCGGGGACAGCCTATGGCTACACCTTC
>TRBD2|TRBJ2-5|TRBV20-1|many
CSARDLRTSAQETQYF
TGCAGTGCTAGAGATCTGAGGACTAGCGCCCAAGAGACCCAGTACTTC
>TRBD1|TRBJ2-7|TRBV7-9|many
CASSSGTGGAEQYF
TGTGCCAGCAGCTCCGGGACAGGGGGCGCCGAGCAGTACTTC
>NA|TRBJ2-5|TRBV6-1|NA
CASTQGALQETQYF
TGTGCCAGCACTCAGGGTGCCCTCCAAGAGACCCAGTACTTC
>NA|TRBJ1-3|TRBV27|many
CASSLSVQSSGNTIYF
TGTGCCAGCAGTTTAAGCGTACAAAGCTCTGGAAACACCATATATTTT
>TRBD1|TRBJ1-1|TRBV27|many
CASSLSSPGGSTEAFF
TGTGCCAGCAGTTTATCCTCGCCAGGGGGGAGCACTGAAGCTTTCTTT
>NA|TRBJ2-5|TRBV9|NA
CASSVGPGLETRYF
TGTGCCAGCAGCGTAGGGCCCGGGCTGGAGACCCGGTACTTC
>NA|TRBJ2-4|TRBV12-3/TRBV12-4|many
CASSLLGNKNIKYF
TGTGCCAGCAGCTTGCTAGGTAACAAAAACATTAAGTACTTC
>NA|TRBJ2-5|TRBV10-3|many
CAISDPLAETQYF
TGTGCCATCAGTGACCCTTTAGCGGAGACCCAGTACTTC
>NA|TRBJ2-2|TRBV6-1|NA
CASSEAFARVGGELFF
TGTGCCAGCAGTGAAGCCTTCGCCCGCGTTGGCGGGGAGCTGTTTTTT
>NA|TRBJ1-1|TRBV9|many
CASSVDSRGNTEAFF
TGTGCCAGCAGCGTAGACAGCCGCGGGAACACTGAAGCTTTCTTT
>TRBD1|TRBJ2-4|TRBV6-1|many
CASSEIQGAGNIQYF
TGTGCCAGCAGTGAAATCCAGGGGGCAGGAAACATTCAGTACTTC
>NA|TRBJ2-5|TRBV30|NA
CAWSQPGRETQYF
TGTGCCTGGAGTCAACCTGGGAGGGAGACCCAGTACTTC
>TRBD2|TRBJ2-4|TRBV28|many
CASSSQSGRDIKYF
TGTGCCAGCAGTTCTCAAAGCGGGAGAGACATTAAGTACTTC
>TRBD1|TRBJ1-6|TRBV7-8|NA
CASSQGGDNSPLHF
TGTGCCAGCAGCCAGGGGGGAGATAATTCACCCCTCCACTTT
>NA|TRBJ2-7|TRBV11-2|NA
CASTLGPLATLHEQYF
TGTGCCAGCACCCTCGGACCACTAGCTACTCTCCACGAGCAGTACTTC
>NA|TRBJ2-5|TRBV15|many
CATSSRGGRETQYF
TGTGCCACCAGCAGCAGGGGTGGTAGGGAGACCCAGTACTTC
>NA|TRBJ1-2|TRBV6-1|many
CASSADTGGPGYTF
TGTGCCAGCAGTGCCGATACGGGGGGCCCTGGCTACACCTTC
>NA|TRBJ1-1|TRBV6-1|many
CASRATGLNTEAFF
TGTGCCAGCAGAGCAACAGGTCTGAACACTGAAGCTTTCTTT
>NA|TRBJ2-7|TRBV11-2|NA
CASSFVVRVYEQYF
TGTGCCAGCAGCTTTGTTGTCAGGGTCTACGAGCAGTACTTC
>TRBD1|TRBJ2-7|TRBV6-1|many
CASTRDRGFYEQYF
TGTGCCAGCACCCGGGACAGGGGTTTCTACGAGCAGTACTTC